The table lists the clone carrying this T cell receptor beta chain with a few counts. Trimming took 0 bases from V and 2 from J, leaving 7 bases between them. The CDR3 runs 14 residues. Germline assignment: CDR1 SGHVS and CDR2 FNYEAQ. TCRdb reprocessed the 5' RACE reads via MiXCR and lists one record per CDR3 protein. The sample lists 300,000 or so distinct CDR3 sequences; approximately 4% were seen once. The data stem from a study of T cells after yellow fever vaccination. Across the whole study: SMART-Seq v4 Ultra Low Input prepared libraries from low-cell fractions.

The genes are TRBV7-6 and TRBJ1-2; weak D call: TRBD1 (5 bases). This specimen was PBMCs, taken 5 days after the yellow fever booster vaccination. This clonotype was sampled from a man between 18 and 29 years old who received the YFV17D yellow fever vaccine. The CDR3 DNA is TGTGCCAGCAGCTTAGCTGGGGGGAACTATGGCTACACCTTC. Its translation: CASSLAGGNYGYTF. Full variable domain (remainder filled in from reference TRBV7-6 and TRBJ1-2): GAGVSQSPRYKVTKRGQDVALRCDPISGHVSLYWYRQALGQGPEFLTYFNYEAQQDKSGLPNDRFSAERPEGSISTLTIQRTEQRDSAMYRCASSLAGGNYGYTFGSGTRLTVV.